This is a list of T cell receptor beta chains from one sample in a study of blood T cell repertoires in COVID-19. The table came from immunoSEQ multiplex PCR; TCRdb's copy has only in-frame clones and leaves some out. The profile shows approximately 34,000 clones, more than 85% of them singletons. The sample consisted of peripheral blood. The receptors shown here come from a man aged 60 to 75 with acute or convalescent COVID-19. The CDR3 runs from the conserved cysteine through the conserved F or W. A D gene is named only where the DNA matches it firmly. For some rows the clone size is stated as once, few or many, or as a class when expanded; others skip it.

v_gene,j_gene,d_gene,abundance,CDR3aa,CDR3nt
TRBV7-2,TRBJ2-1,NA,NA,CASSRSISNEEQFF,TGTGCCAGCAGCCGTAGCATTTCTAATGAGGAGCAGTTCTTC
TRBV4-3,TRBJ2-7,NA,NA,CASSQLLQGSEQYF,TGCGCCAGCAGCCAACTACTCCAGGGATCCGAGCAGTACTTC
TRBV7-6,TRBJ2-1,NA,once,CASSLVASGYNEQFF,TGTGCCAGCAGCTTAGTCGCTAGTGGGTACAATGAGCAGTTCTTC
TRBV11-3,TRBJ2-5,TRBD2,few,CASSPGGGRAHETQYF,TGTGCCAGCAGCCCTGGTGGCGGGAGGGCACACGAGACCCAGTACTTC
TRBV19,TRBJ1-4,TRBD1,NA,CASSVDRDEKLFF,TGTGCCAGTAGTGTTGACAGGGATGAAAAACTGTTTTTT
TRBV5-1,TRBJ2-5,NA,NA,CASSLMGRTETQYF,TGCGCCAGCAGCTTGATGGGGCGAACGGAGACCCAGTACTTC
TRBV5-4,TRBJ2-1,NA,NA,CASSRPDSNEQFF,TGTGCCAGCAGCCGCCCGGACAGCAATGAGCAGTTCTTC
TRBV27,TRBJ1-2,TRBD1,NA,CASSFSRGHGYTF,TGTGCCAGCAGTTTCTCAAGGGGGCATGGCTACACCTTC
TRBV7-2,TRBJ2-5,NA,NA,CASSPQMGGVGETQYF,TGTGCCAGCAGCCCTCAGATGGGGGGAGTTGGAGAGACCCAGTACTTC
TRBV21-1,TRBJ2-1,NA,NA,CASTQSPIAGVYEQFF,TGTGCCAGCACCCAAAGCCCGATAGCGGGAGTTTATGAGCAGTTCTTC
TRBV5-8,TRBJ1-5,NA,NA,CASNRWAVQPQHF,TGTGCCAGCAATCGTTGGGCTGTTCAGCCCCAGCATTTT
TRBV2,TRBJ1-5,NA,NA,CASSGQNNQPQHF,TGTGCCAGCAGTGGGCAAAACAATCAGCCCCAGCATTTT
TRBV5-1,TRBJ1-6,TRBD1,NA,CASSTRQGSGSPLHF,TGCGCCAGCAGCACTCGACAGGGAAGCGGTTCACCCCTCCACTTT
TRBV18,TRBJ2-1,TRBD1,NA,CASSPGDRVNHDEQFF,TGTGCCAGCTCACCCGGGGACAGGGTCAACCACGATGAGCAGTTCTTC
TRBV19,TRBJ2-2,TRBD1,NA,CASSIPGQGGTGELFF,TGTGCCAGTAGTATCCCGGGACAGGGAGGAACCGGGGAGCTGTTTTTT
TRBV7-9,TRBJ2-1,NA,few,CASSPRSGTQNNEQFF,TGTGCCAGCAGCCCGCGGTCCGGGACTCAGAACAATGAGCAGTTCTTC
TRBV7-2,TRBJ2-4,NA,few,CASSSTPWGGAKNIQYF,TGTGCCAGCAGCTCCACACCCTGGGGAGGAGCCAAAAACATTCAGTACTTC
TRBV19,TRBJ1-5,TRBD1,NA,CASQDRGNQPQHF,TGTGCCAGTCAGGACAGGGGAAATCAGCCCCAGCATTTT
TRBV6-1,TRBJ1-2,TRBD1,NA,CASSEAGRQGGGYTF,TGTGCCAGCAGTGAAGCGGGCCGACAGGGAGGTGGCTACACCTTC
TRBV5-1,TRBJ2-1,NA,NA,CASSRGGGNEQFF,TGCGCCAGCAGCCGGGGAGGGGGGAATGAGCAGTTCTTC
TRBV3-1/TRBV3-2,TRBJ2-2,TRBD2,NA,CASSQGPSGRTGELFF,TGTGCCAGCAGCCAAGGACCTAGCGGGAGGACCGGGGAGCTGTTTTTT
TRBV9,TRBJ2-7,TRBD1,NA,CASSVGSTGAYEQYF,TGTGCCAGCAGCGTTGGCTCGACAGGGGCCTACGAGCAGTACTTC
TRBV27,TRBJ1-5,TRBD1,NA,CASSPRDSNQPQHF,TGTGCCAGCAGTCCGAGGGACAGTAATCAGCCCCAGCATTTT
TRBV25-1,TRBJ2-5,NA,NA,CASSPREGMGETQYF,TGTGCCAGCAGTCCGCGGGAAGGGATGGGAGAGACCCAGTACTTC
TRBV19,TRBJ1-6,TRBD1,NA,CASSIGYGQGNSPLHF,TGTGCCAGTAGTATAGGATATGGACAGGGGAATTCACCCCTCCACTTT
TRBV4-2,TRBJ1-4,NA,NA,CASSQDSRGEKLFF,TGTGCCAGCAGCCAAGACTCTAGGGGCGAAAAACTGTTTTTT
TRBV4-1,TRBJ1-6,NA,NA,CASSPGRERTYNSPLHF,TGCGCCAGCAGCCCTGGGAGGGAGAGGACCTATAATTCACCCCTCCACTTT
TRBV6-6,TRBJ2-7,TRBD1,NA,CATSRQGLSYEQYF,TGTGCCACCTCCAGACAGGGGCTTTCCTACGAGCAGTACTTC
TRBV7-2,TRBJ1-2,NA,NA,CASSSQPKDSYGYTF,TGTGCCAGCAGTTCACAACCTAAGGACAGCTATGGCTACACCTTC
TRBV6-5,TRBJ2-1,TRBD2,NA,CASNRLAGGVPFF,TGTGCCAGCAACAGACTGGCGGGAGGGGTCCCGTTCTTC
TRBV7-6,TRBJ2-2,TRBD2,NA,CASSSPAGRGNTGELFF,TGTGCCAGCAGCTCCCCTGCAGGGAGGGGAAACACCGGGGAGCTGTTTTTT
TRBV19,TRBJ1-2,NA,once,CASTPDTFNYGYTF,TGTGCCAGTACCCCGGACACTTTTAACTATGGCTACACCTTC
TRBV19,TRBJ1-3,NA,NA,CASSPDRFDGNTIYF,TGTGCCAGTAGCCCCGACAGGTTTGACGGAAACACCATATATTTT
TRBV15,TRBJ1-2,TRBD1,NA,CATEGTGGYTF,TGTGCCACCGAAGGGACAGGAGGCTACACCTTC
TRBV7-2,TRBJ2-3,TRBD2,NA,CASSSTSGGTDTQYF,TGTGCCAGCAGCTCGACTAGCGGGGGTACAGATACGCAGTATTTT
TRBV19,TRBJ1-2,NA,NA,CASTPQRTNGYTF,TGTGCCAGTACCCCGCAGAGGACAAATGGCTACACCTTC
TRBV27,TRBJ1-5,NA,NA,CACLQEGQPQHF,TGTGCCTGTCTGCAGGAAGGTCAGCCCCAGCATTTT
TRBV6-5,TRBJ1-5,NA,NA,CASRGHQSNQPQHF,TGTGCCAGCAGAGGACACCAAAGCAATCAGCCCCAGCATTTT
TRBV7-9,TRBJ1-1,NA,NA,CASSPRGRDEAFF,TGTGCCAGCAGCCCACGGGGAAGAGATGAAGCTTTCTTT
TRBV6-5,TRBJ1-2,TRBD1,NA,CASARDNRGSYGYTF,TGTGCCAGCGCACGGGACAACAGGGGTTCCTATGGCTACACCTTC
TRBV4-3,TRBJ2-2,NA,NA,CASSQDSGAGELFF,TGCGCCAGCAGCCAAGATTCAGGCGCCGGGGAGCTGTTTTTT
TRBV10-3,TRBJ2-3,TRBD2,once,CAISESAGGGTDTQYF,TGTGCCATCAGTGAGTCAGCGGGAGGGGGCACAGATACGCAGTATTTT
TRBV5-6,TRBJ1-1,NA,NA,CASSLGVHTEAFF,TGTGCCAGCAGCTTGGGAGTTCACACTGAAGCTTTCTTT
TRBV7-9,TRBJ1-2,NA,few,CASSPGIYGYTF,TGTGCCAGCAGCCCCGGGATCTATGGCTACACCTTC
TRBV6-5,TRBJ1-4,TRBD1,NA,CASSSATGINEKLFF,TGTGCCAGCAGTTCGGCGACAGGGATAAATGAAAAACTGTTTTTT